The 28 T cell receptor beta chains given below trace back to one sample, sequenced in a study of chemoradiotherapy in HPV16-positive cancers. Sequencing was performed with immunoSEQ multiplex PCR; in TCRdb, only in-frame clones are kept and a portion is missing. Found here are tens of thousands of clones, around nine tenths of them singletons; the top ten hold 4% to 4.5%. The sample was blood, taken from a patient who underwent chemoradiotherapy. The source of these receptors is a human donor with HPV-associated anogenital cancer.

DNA of the CDR3: TGTGCCAGCAGCCCCGTGCCCACAGATACGCAGTATTTT. It specifies CASSPVPTDTQYF. The J gene is TRBJ2-3, the V gene TRBV11-2; D is unclear. Germline loops: CDR1 SGHAT, CDR2 FQNNGV. The CDR3 has 13 amino acids. The germline V and J ends were trimmed by 5 bases and 2 bases, with 8 bases remaining between them.

The chain links TRBV2 to TRBJ2-1; D is unclear. Germline lookup yields CDR1 SNHLY and CDR2 FYNNEI. The V end was cut by 7 bases, the J end by 0 bases, with 10 bases between. CDR3 length: 14 residues. CDR3 in amino acids: CASNRESSYNEQFF. CDR3 nucleotide sequence: TGTGCCAGCAATCGCGAGAGCTCCTACAATGAGCAGTTCTTC.

The chain is built from TRBV13 and TRBJ2-7; TRBD2 matches 11 bases. Losses at the gene ends were 5 bases for V and 1 base for J; bases not matched to a gene: 7. CDR1 is PRHDT and CDR2 is FYEKMQ in the germline V gene (reference sequence). The CDR3 length is 16 residues. CDR3 amino acids: CASSRSGLAGSYEQYF. The CDR3 nucleotides read TGTGCCAGCAGCCGTTCCGGACTAGCGGGTTCCTACGAGCAGTACTTC.

This clone was counted once. V is TRBV4-2 and J is TRBJ2-3; TRBD1 might be the D (5 bases). Trimming pared 4 bases from V and 0 bases from J, leaving 14 bases between. The CDR3 is 16 amino acids. The germline gives CDR1 LGHNA, CDR2 YNFKEQ. The CDR3 sequence is CASSPQGTSSTDTQYF. DNA for the CDR3: TGTGCCAGCAGCCCCCAGGGAACGTCTAGCACAGATACGCAGTATTTT.

The V call is TRBV2, the J call TRBJ1-4; a possible D gene is TRBD1 (6 bases). The CDR3 runs 15 residues. Germline CDR1 is SNHLY and CDR2 is FYNNEI. V was clipped by 3 bases and J by 5 bases, with 13 bases between them. CDR3 DNA sequence: TGTGCCAGCAGTGACGCAGGGGTAGTCAATGAAAAACTGTTTTTT. Translation: CASSDAGVVNEKLFF.

Concerning this clone itself: Other nucleotide sequences in the sample specify the same CDR3. The J gene is TRBJ2-1, the V gene TRBV5-4; D not certain. Looked up from germline, CDR1 is SGHNT and CDR2 is YYREEE (reference sequence). This CDR3 contains 11 residues. Deletions cut 3 bases from V and 4 bases from J, with 2 bases between. The CDR3 coding sequence is TGTGCCAGCAGCTATTACAATGAGCAGTTCTTC. It specifies CASSYYNEQFF.

The V call is TRBV6-5, the J call TRBJ1-6; 8 bases are a match to TRBD1. This CDR3 has 13 amino acids. The junction had 2 bases not matched to a gene; V was cut back by 6 bases and J by 7 bases. Germline loops: CDR1 MNHEY, CDR2 SVGAGI. CDR3 nucleotides: TGTGCCAGCAGCACAGGGGGAAATTCACCCCTCCACTTT. Encoded protein: CASSTGGNSPLHF.

The DNA for the CDR3 is TGTGCCAGCAGTGAAGGTGGCAATGAGCAGTTCTTC. As protein: CASSEGGNEQFF. The rearrangement links TRBV6-1 to TRBJ2-1; no clear D. Trimming left V 1 base short and J 6 bases short, with 4 bases between. The CDR3 sequence is 12 residues long. Looked up from germline, CDR1 is MNHNS and CDR2 is SASEGT.

This clone was detected only once. V and J are TRBV5-5 and TRBJ1-2, with D perhaps TRBD1 (5 bases). Between the trimmed V and J ends, which lost 0 bases and 0 bases, there was a span of 15 bases. CDR1 is SGHKS, CDR2 YYEKEE, per germline (reference sequence). The CDR3 has 17 amino acids. As DNA, the CDR3 is TGTGCCAGCAGCTTGGGGGGTTTCCAGGGCCCTAACTATGGCTACACCTTC. Amino acid sequence: CASSLGGFQGPNYGYTF.

The V call is TRBV6-4, the J call TRBJ2-1; D is possibly TRBD2 (6 bases). Germline assignment: CDR1 MRHNA and CDR2 SNTAGT. The V end was cut by 2 bases, the J end by 1 base, with 9 bases between. The CDR3 is made up of 15 amino acids. The CDR3 nucleotides are TGTGCCAGCAGTGACGGTAGCGGTTCCTACAATGAGCAGTTCTTC. Translated, it gives CASSDGSGSYNEQFF.

The chain combines TRBV19 with TRBJ2-7, with 9 bases identical to TRBD1. Germline V gene data show CDR1 as LNHDA and CDR2 as SQIVND (reference sequence). The V gene end was trimmed by 5 bases and the J gene end by 3 bases; junction bases not matched to a gene: 5. CDR3 length equals 14 residues. CDR3: CASSPWDRDYEQYF. As DNA, the CDR3 is TGTGCCAGTAGTCCCTGGGACAGGGACTACGAGCAGTACTTC.

This CDR3 is CASSDIGRAGGSPLHF. CDR3 coding DNA: TGTGCCAGCAGTGATATCGGCAGGGCGGGTGGTTCACCCCTCCACTTT. The chain couples TRBV6-1 to TRBJ1-6, with a possible D match to TRBD1 (5 bases). CDR1 is MNHNS, CDR2 SASEGT, per germline. There are 16 residues in the CDR3. V dropped 3 bases and J dropped 9 bases, with 18 bases sitting between them.

CDR3 region: CASKGVDTTNEKLFF. The DNA of the CDR3 is TGTGCCAGTAAAGGGGTCGACACAACTAATGAAAAACTGTTTTTT. The J gene is TRBJ1-4, the V gene TRBV19; D perhaps matches TRBD1 (5 bases). The CDR3 is 15 residues long. V dropped 7 bases and J dropped 0 bases, with 12 bases sitting between them. Germline V gene data show CDR1 as LNHDA and CDR2 as SQIVND (reference sequence). Looking up the rest from reference TRBV19 and TRBJ1-4 gives the full variable domain: DGGITQSPKYLFRKEGQNVTLSCEQNLNHDAMYWYRQDPGQGLRLIYYSQIVNDFQKGDIAEGYSVSREKKESFPLTVTSAQKNPTAFYLCASKGVDTTNEKLFFGSGTQLSVL.

The chain recombines TRBV4-2 with TRBJ1-1, with a tentative D call TRBD1 (6 bases). V lost 2 bases, J lost 7 bases, and 14 bases lay in between. The CDR3 contains 14 residues. Germline lookup yields CDR1 LGHNA and CDR2 YNFKEQ. The CDR3 reads CASSQLSGTNEAFF. CDR3 in DNA: TGTGCCAGCAGCCAATTATCCGGGACAAATGAAGCTTTCTTT.

The chain employs TRBV7-9 and TRBJ2-7; 10 bases match TRBD1. The CDR3 extends over 16 amino acids. The germline gives CDR1 SEHNR, CDR2 FQNEAQ (reference sequence). The J segment lost 2 bases and the V segment lost 7 bases, leaving 11 bases of the junction unmatched. The CDR3 here is CASTVTPGQGTYEQYF. CDR3 sequence (DNA): TGTGCCAGCACCGTAACACCGGGACAGGGGACCTACGAGCAGTACTTC.

Points on this clone: At one end the junction does not follow the germline gene, possibly because of a read error. The V and J genes are TRBV19 and TRBJ1-4, with unresolved D. The CDR3 consists of 16 residues. CDR1 and CDR2 (germline): LNHDA, SQIVND (reference sequence). The CDR3 sequence is CVSSISTWATNEKLFF. The CDR3 DNA follows: TGTGTCAGTAGTATCAGTACTTGGGCAACTAATGAAAAACTGTTTTTT.

This chain uses TRBV29-1 with TRBJ2-1; D gene unclear. CDR1 and CDR2 from the germline V gene are SQVTM and ANQGSEA. This CDR3 is 11 amino acids long. V was shortened by 3 bases and J by 4 bases, with 4 bases between the two germline ends. CDR3 in amino acids: CSVDNYNEQFF. CDR3 DNA sequence: TGCAGCGTTGATAATTACAATGAGCAGTTCTTC.

This chain uses TRBV6-5 with TRBJ1-1; D unclear. V gave up 5 bases and J gave up 1 base, with 14 bases separating them. This CDR3 has 15 amino acids. The V gene's germline CDR1 is MNHEY and CDR2 SVGAGI. The CDR3 bases are TGTGCCAGCAGTCCCGCCGGCAGCCAGAACACTGAAGCTTTCTTT. Translation: CASSPAGSQNTEAFF.

The count of this clone is one. V is TRBV7-9 and J is TRBJ2-1; no reliable D call. From germline, CDR1 is SEHNR and CDR2 FQNEAQ (reference sequence). The CDR3 covers 15 residues. V was cut by 0 bases and J by 8 bases, with 14 bases left in between. This chain's CDR3 is CASSLAGRVADEQFF. Here the CDR3 DNA reads TGTGCCAGCAGCTTAGCGGGAAGGGTAGCTGATGAGCAGTTCTTC.

The J gene is TRBJ1-3, the V gene TRBV9; 9 nucleotides agree with TRBD1. The CDR3 sequence is 15 residues long. The germline V gene has CDR1 SGDLS and CDR2 YYNGEE. V trimming: 0 bases; J trimming: 5 bases; junction bases outside the gene matches: 3. Here the CDR3 DNA reads TGTGCCAGCAGCGTAGGGGACAGGGATAGAAACACCATATATTTT. This sequence encodes CASSVGDRDRNTIYF.

This sequence joins TRBV11-2 and TRBJ2-1; TRBD1 aligns across 8 bases. Germline V gene lookup returns CDR1 SGHAT and CDR2 FQNNGV. V lost 2 bases, J lost 9 bases, and 6 bases stayed unmatched. The CDR3 is made up of 14 amino acids. As DNA, the CDR3 is TGTGCCAGCAGCTTATACAGGGGGTCTAGTGAGCAGTTCTTC. This gives the protein CASSLYRGSSEQFF.

The chain is built from TRBV5-8 and TRBJ2-7, with 7 bases lining up with TRBD1. The V and J ends lost 1 base and 4 bases, in that order; junction bases with no gene match: 2. CDR1 is SGHTS and CDR2 is YDEGEE in the germline V gene. The length of the CDR3 is 13 residues. The CDR3 loop reads CASSLRGQYEQYF. The DNA of the CDR3 is TGTGCCAGCAGCTTGAGGGGGCAGTACGAGCAGTACTTC.

This chain links TRBV18 with TRBJ2-7, with D perhaps matching TRBD2 (5 bases). The V and J ends lost 2 bases and 2 bases respectively, with 13 bases between them. Germline CDR1 and CDR2: KGHSH and LQKENI. The CDR3 contains 15 residues. CDR3 region: CASSPTTTLTYEQYF. The CDR3 region has the DNA TGTGCCAGCTCACCAACGACTACACTCACCTACGAGCAGTACTTC.

V usage is TRBV15 and J usage is TRBJ2-2; TRBD1 is a possible D gene (5 bases). The germline CDR1 and CDR2 sequences are LNHNV and YYDKDF (reference sequence). This CDR3 is built from 16 residues. Trimming removed 1 base from V and 4 bases from J, with 13 bases in between. The CDR3 loop reads CATSRVGRAPTGELFF. CDR3 sequence (DNA): TGTGCCACCAGCAGAGTTGGCAGGGCCCCCACCGGGGAGCTGTTTTTT.

This clone came up once. The CDR3 reads CASSRVGQSGTGELFF. CDR3 sequence (DNA): TGCGCCAGCAGTCGCGTCGGGCAAAGCGGCACCGGGGAGCTGTTTTTT. The genes are TRBV23-1 and TRBJ2-2, with a tentative D call TRBD2 (5 bases). TRBV23-1 is classed as an ORF, of uncertain function. CDR3 length equals 16 residues. Trimming pared 4 bases from V and 4 bases from J, leaving 16 bases between.

The V call is TRBV27, the J call TRBJ2-1; the match to TRBD2 covers 9 bases. This CDR3 region has 16 residues. V dropped 1 base and J dropped 7; count of bases not matched to a gene: 8. Germline CDR1 is MNHEY and CDR2 is SMNVEV (reference sequence). This CDR3 is CASSLLLAGRENEQFF. The CDR3 bases are TGTGCCAGCAGTTTATTGCTAGCGGGACGCGAAAATGAGCAGTTCTTC.

This chain joins TRBV19 and TRBJ1-5; D is perhaps TRBD1 (5 bases). Trimming removed 4 bases at V and 0 bases at J, with 10 bases between. Germline V lookup: CDR1 LNHDA, CDR2 SQIVND (reference sequence). This CDR3 spans 15 amino acids. The chain's CDR3 is CASSSKGYSNQPQHF. CDR3 coding DNA: TGTGCCAGTAGTAGTAAGGGGTATAGCAATCAGCCCCAGCATTTT.

V is TRBV9 and J is TRBJ1-5, with D possibly matching TRBD1 (6 bases). Trimming shortened V by 4 bases and J by 3 bases, and 14 bases separated the two germline ends. The CDR3 covers 15 residues. In germline, CDR1 is SGDLS, CDR2 YYNGEE. The CDR3 spells CASSTQGGTNQPQHF. The CDR3 DNA is TGTGCCAGCAGCACCCAAGGGGGTACCAATCAGCCCCAGCATTTT.